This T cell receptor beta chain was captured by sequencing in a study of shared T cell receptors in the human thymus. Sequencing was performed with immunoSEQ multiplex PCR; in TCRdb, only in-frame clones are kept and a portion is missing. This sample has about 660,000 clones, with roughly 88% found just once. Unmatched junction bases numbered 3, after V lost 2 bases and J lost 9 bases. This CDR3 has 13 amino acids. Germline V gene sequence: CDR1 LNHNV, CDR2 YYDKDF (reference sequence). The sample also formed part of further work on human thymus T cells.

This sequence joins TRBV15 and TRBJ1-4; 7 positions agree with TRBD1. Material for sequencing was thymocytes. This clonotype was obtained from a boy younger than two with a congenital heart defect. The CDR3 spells CATSRSRGKKLFF. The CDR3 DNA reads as TGTGCCACCAGCAGATCCAGGGGGAAAAAACTGTTTTTT.